The 2 T cell receptor beta chains presented below share a single source sample, sequenced in a study of response to subunit inactivated influenza vaccine. Via MiXCR, TCRdb re-called the RT-PCR reads, giving one row per CDR3 protein. The table includes approximately 700,000 distinct CDR3 sequences, approximately 13% detected once. The sequencing used PBMCs from blood, collected 14 to 15 days before vaccination. These TCRs come from a man aged 45-65 years who received an inactivated influenza vaccine.

V and J are TRBV7-9 and TRBJ2-3; TRBD1 matches at 10 bases. Germline V gene data show CDR1 as SEHNR and CDR2 as FQNEAQ (reference sequence). The CDR3 is 16 amino acids. V was pared by 5 bases and J by 5 bases, with 10 bases of the junction left unmatched. DNA for the CDR3: TGTGCCAGCAGCAACCGGGACAGGGGATTTGAAGATACGCAGTATTTT. Amino acids: CASSNRDRGFEDTQYF.

This clonotype was seen a few times. This chain links TRBV7-8 with TRBJ2-7; the D gene could be TRBD1 or TRBD2 (7 bases each). There are 14 residues in the CDR3. Trimming left V 7 bases short and J 3 bases short, with 16 bases between. The germline V gene has CDR1 SGHVS and CDR2 FQNEAQ. CDR3 sequence: CASTRGGANYEQYF. The CDR3, as DNA: TGTGCCAGCACCAGGGGGGGAGCAAACTACGAGCAGTACTTC.